This T cell receptor (beta chain) comes out of a study of T-cell reconstitution after alpha-beta-depleted transplantation in children. This sample's TCRbeta library carried unique molecular identifier barcodes. MiXCR, run by TCRdb on the PCR reads, gives a single entry per CDR3 protein. The repertoire consists of 200,000 to 250,000 distinct CDR3 sequences, with approximately 12% occurring once and the leading ten covering approximately 2.9%. This clonotype was recorded at least ten times. The V end was cut by 0 bases, the J end by 10 bases, with 19 bases between. CDR3 length: 16 residues. CDR1 and CDR2 from the germline V gene are LGHNA and YSLEER.

Sequenced material: PBMCs from the stem cell graft donor, taken from the stem cell graft. The genes are TRBV4-3 and TRBJ2-1; possibly TRBD2 for D (7 bases). The clonotype was recovered from a human donor who donated a stem cell graft to a child with acute lymphoblastic leukemia. The CDR3 is CASSQDSGGSTWEQFF. In DNA, the CDR3 is TGCGCCAGCAGCCAAGATTCGGGGGGCTCTACTTGGGAGCAGTTCTTC.